This is a list of T cell receptor beta chains from one sample in a study of T cell responses to AZD1222 COVID-19 vaccine. Some clones are missing from TCRdb's copy, which holds only in-frame ones; the method was immunoSEQ multiplex PCR. The sample includes 120,000 to 150,000 clones, roughly nine tenths of them seen just once. Specimen: peripheral blood, collected 28 days after the second AZD1222 dose. Receptors originate from an adult who received the AZD1222 COVID-19 vaccine. Both conserved end residues are part of each CDR3. Fields, in order: V gene, D gene, clone size, J gene, CDR3 protein, CDR3 DNA. D genes are given only for firm matches. Some rows mark clone size as missing; the rest say once, few, many or name a class of expanded clone.

>TRBV7-2|NA|NA|TRBJ1-1
CASSLGFNTEAFF
TGTGCCAGCAGCTTAGGGTTCAACACTGAAGCTTTCTTT
>TRBV18|TRBD1|NA|TRBJ2-3
CASSPLSKTGGGTDTQYF
TGTGCCAGCTCACCACTCAGCAAGACAGGGGGCGGCACAGATACGCAGTATTTT
>TRBV2|NA|NA|TRBJ2-1
CASTVTRGSYNEQFF
TGTGCCAGCACCGTGACTAGAGGAAGTTACAATGAGCAGTTCTTC
>TRBV11-3|NA|NA|TRBJ2-7
CASSYNYEQYF
TGTGCCAGCAGTTACAACTACGAGCAGTACTTC
>TRBV7-9|NA|NA|TRBJ2-6
CAGAGSGANVLTF
TGTGCCGGTGCAGGGTCCGGGGCCAACGTCCTGACTTTC
>TRBV7-2|TRBD1|NA|TRBJ2-7
CASRSRDRDYEQYF
TGTGCCAGCAGATCCCGGGACAGGGATTACGAGCAGTACTTC
>TRBV7-9|TRBD1|NA|TRBJ1-2
CASSFQGQGRIRYGYTF
TGTGCCAGCAGCTTCCAAGGACAGGGGCGCATACGATATGGCTACACCTTC
>TRBV19|NA|NA|TRBJ2-1
CASTLRTSNEQFF
TGTGCCAGTACCCTACGGACCTCCAATGAGCAGTTCTTC
>TRBV5-5|NA|NA|TRBJ1-5
CASSLGGTGNQPQHF
TGTGCCAGCAGCTTGGGTGGGACGGGCAATCAGCCCCAGCATTTT
>TRBV6-2/TRBV6-3|NA|NA|TRBJ2-1
CASSYSFGALITGNEQFF
TGTGCCAGCAGTTACTCGTTCGGGGCACTCATAACAGGCAATGAGCAGTTCTTC
>TRBV6-6|NA|NA|TRBJ2-5
CASSYTGVETQYF
TGTGCCAGCAGTTATACGGGAGTGGAGACCCAGTACTTC
>TRBV19|NA|NA|TRBJ2-5
CASSILGGTQYF
TGTGCCAGTAGTATTCTCGGTGGGACCCAGTACTTC
>TRBV2|TRBD1|NA|TRBJ1-1
CASRATGVNTEAFF
TGTGCCAGCAGAGCGACAGGGGTGAACACTGAAGCTTTCTTT
>TRBV5-5|NA|NA|TRBJ1-2
CASSLDWAPVRYTF
TGTGCCAGCAGCTTGGATTGGGCTCCGGTTCGCTACACCTTC
>TRBV9|NA|NA|TRBJ2-7
CASSHNEVYF
TGTGCCAGCAGCCATAATGAGGTGTACTTC
>TRBV2|NA|NA|TRBJ2-7
CATSLDQDTYEQYF
TGTGCCACCTCCCTTGACCAGGACACCTACGAGCAGTACTTC
>TRBV6-5|NA|NA|TRBJ1-1
CATTAAEAFF
TGTGCCACTACAGCGGCTGAAGCTTTCTTT
>TRBV7-9|TRBD1|NA|TRBJ1-2
CASSPQGGGTYGYTF
TGTGCCAGCAGCCCGCAGGGGGGGGGAACCTATGGCTACACCTTC
>TRBV11-3|NA|NA|TRBJ1-1
CASSLGGSEGVEAFF
TGTGCCAGCAGCTTAGGCGGCAGCGAAGGCGTAGAAGCTTTCTTT
>TRBV6-5|NA|once|TRBJ2-1
CASSSGEGGGDEQFF
TGTGCCAGCAGTTCCGGCGAGGGAGGGGGCGATGAGCAGTTCTTC